These 18 T cell receptor beta chains originate from one sample sequenced in a study of STAT3 mutations in large granular lymphocyte leukemia. Points from the study as a whole: At least one immunodominant TCR beta clonotype appeared in every T-cell large granular lymphocyte leukemia patient.

The assay was immunoSEQ multiplex PCR, and TCRdb's table has in-frame clones only and misses some. The sample contains roughly 31,000 clones, 65% to 80% of which appear only once. These receptors have no known antigen. What was sequenced was peripheral blood mononuclear cells. Receptor source: a woman in her forties or fifties with T-cell large granular lymphocyte leukemia. Some clones in this sample may be carry-over from other donors' samples.

The chain has TRBV27 and TRBJ2-2, with D possibly matching TRBD1 (5 bases). The CDR3 has 16 residues. The V gene's germline CDR1 is MNHEY and CDR2 SMNVEV (reference sequence). The germline V and J ends were trimmed by 7 bases and 4 bases, with 19 bases remaining between them. In nucleotides, the CDR3 is TGTGCCAGCACTACTGAGTGGCAGGGCACCACCGGGGAGCTGTTTTTT. Its translation is CASTTEWQGTTGELFF.

The CDR3 coding sequence is TGTGCCAGCAGTTACTCCGGACCCTACGAGCAGTACTTC. Amino acids: CASSYSGPYEQYF. V and J are TRBV6-5 and TRBJ2-7; D is ambiguous. The germline V gene has CDR1 MNHEY and CDR2 SVGAGI. The ends were cut back, 0 bases at V and 2 bases at J, with 5 bases in the middle. This CDR3 has 13 residues.

This clone came up a few times. The gene calls are TRBV9 and TRBJ2-1; D is ambiguous. CDR3 size: 13 residues. Trimming cost V 3 bases and J 6 bases, with 10 bases left between them. Germline V gives CDR1 SGDLS, CDR2 YYNGEE. This CDR3 reads CASSDGGPNEQFF. CDR3 nucleotide sequence: TGTGCCAGCAGCGATGGCGGCCCCAATGAGCAGTTCTTC.

The J gene is TRBJ2-5, the V gene TRBV7-9; D not certain. The V end was cut by 5 bases, the J end by 0 bases, with 7 bases between. CDR1 and CDR2 from the germline V gene are SEHNR and FQNEAQ (reference sequence). The CDR3 is 13 amino acids. The DNA for the CDR3 is TGTGCCAGCAGCCGATCGTACCAAGAGACCCAGTACTTC. This gives the protein CASSRSYQETQYF.

This rearrangement joins TRBV15 to TRBJ1-1; TRBD1 agrees at 11 bases. Losses at the gene ends were 1 base for V and 4 bases for J; bases not matched to a gene: 2. Germline values: CDR1 LNHNV, CDR2 YYDKDF (reference sequence). The CDR3 is 15 amino acids. CDR3 nucleotide sequence: TGTGCCACCAGCAGAGGAGGGACAGGGGGCACTGAAGCTTTCTTT. It is translated as CATSRGGTGGTEAFF.

CDR3: CSVGSGLSINTEAFF. The CDR3, as DNA: TGCAGCGTTGGGTCGGGACTATCGATTAACACTGAAGCTTTCTTT. The chain joins TRBV29-1 to TRBJ1-1, with D tentatively TRBD1 (5 bases). V was cut by 4 bases and J by 2 bases, with 17 bases left in between. CDR3 length: 15 residues. From germline, CDR1 is SQVTM and CDR2 ANQGSEA.

This CDR3 is CASSRQGALQETQYF. The CDR3 DNA reads as TGTGCCAGCAGCCGGCAGGGGGCCCTCCAAGAGACCCAGTACTTC. The V call is TRBV7-9, the J call TRBJ2-5; TRBD1 matches at 8 bases. With 5 bases clipped from V and 1 base from J, the junction kept 6 bases outside the gene matches. This CDR3 is built from 15 residues. CDR1 is SEHNR, CDR2 FQNEAQ, per germline (reference sequence).

The genes are TRBV28 and TRBJ2-3; 8 bases agree with TRBD2. V shed 5 bases and J 4 bases; nucleotides not matched to a gene: 8. The CDR3 contains 15 residues. CDR1 MDHEN and CDR2 SYDVKM come from the germline V gene. Here the CDR3 reads CASSRSGRGADTQYF. The CDR3 DNA is TGTGCCAGCAGTCGGAGCGGGAGAGGCGCAGATACGCAGTATTTT.

The rearrangement uses TRBV29-1 and TRBJ2-7; 7 positions agree with TRBD2. The CDR3 length is 13 residues. CDR1 and CDR2 from the germline V gene are SQVTM and ANQGSEA. Unmatched junction bases numbered 2, after V lost 1 base and J lost 2 bases. The CDR3 spells CSVEASGTYEQYF. The CDR3, as DNA: TGCAGCGTTGAAGCTAGCGGAACCTACGAGCAGTACTTC.

The chain joins TRBV9 to TRBJ2-7, with D possibly being TRBD2 (5 bases). From germline, CDR1 is SGDLS and CDR2 YYNGEE. V was trimmed by 3 bases and J by 5 bases, leaving 15 bases between them. This CDR3 spans 14 amino acids. CDR3 loop: CASSAGWYFDEQYF. CDR3 coding DNA: TGTGCCAGCAGCGCGGGGTGGTATTTCGACGAGCAGTACTTC.

V and J are TRBV19 and TRBJ2-1; 8 bases map to TRBD2. Trimming took 3 bases from V and 4 from J; bases not matched to a gene: 8. The germline gives CDR1 LNHDA, CDR2 SQIVND (reference sequence). The length of the CDR3 is 16 residues. The CDR3 spells CASSMAVAGPYNEQFF. CDR3 bases: TGTGCCAGTAGTATGGCGGTAGCGGGGCCTTACAATGAGCAGTTCTTC.

V and J are TRBV18 and TRBJ1-4; 11 nucleotides match TRBD1. This CDR3 contains 14 residues. The junction had 1 base not matched to a gene; V was cut back by 3 bases and J by 7 bases. Per the germline V gene, CDR1 is KGHSH and CDR2 is LQKENI. The CDR3 DNA reads as TGTGCCAGCTCACCCGGGACAGGGGGTGAAAAACTGTTTTTT. It yields the protein CASSPGTGGEKLFF.

The chain couples TRBV14 to TRBJ2-3, with TRBD2 matching over 10 bases. The CDR3 contains 16 residues. CDR1 and CDR2 (germline): SGHDN, FVKESK. Unmatched junction bases numbered 9, after V lost 3 bases and J lost 6 bases. CDR3 sequence (DNA): TGTGCCAGCAGCCACCGGACTAGCGGACTACTCGATACGCAGTATTTT. Amino acids: CASSHRTSGLLDTQYF.

This clone was counted a few times. The chain recombines TRBV6-1 with TRBJ2-7; D is perhaps TRBD1 (5 bases). CDR3 length: 13 amino acids. Per the germline V gene, CDR1 is MNHNS and CDR2 is SASEGT. V was shortened by 2 bases and J by 3 bases, with 8 bases between the two germline ends. The CDR3 coding sequence is TGTGCCAGCAGTGAACGAAGGGGCTACGAGCAGTACTTC. Its protein product is CASSERRGYEQYF.

The V and J genes are TRBV6-5 and TRBJ2-3; no firm D call. The V gene lost 5 bases and the J gene lost 7 bases, with 13 bases spanning the gap. CDR1 MNHEY and CDR2 SVGAGI come from the germline V gene. This CDR3 is 13 amino acids long. CDR3 nucleotide sequence: TGTGCCAGCAGTGTATCGACACCGCATACGCAGTATTTT. It yields the protein CASSVSTPHTQYF.

V and J are TRBV5-4 and TRBJ2-7; a weak D match, TRBD1 (5 bases). Germline V lookup: CDR1 SGHNT, CDR2 YYREEE (reference sequence). Trimming took off 1 base at V and 6 bases at J, with 11 bases between the two ends. This CDR3 has 13 residues. Here the CDR3 DNA reads TGTGCCAGCAGCTTGTCAGGGTCTGGCGAGCAGTACTTC. Protein product: CASSLSGSGEQYF.

This chain links TRBV5-8 with TRBJ1-4; a possible D gene is TRBD1 (5 bases). The CDR3 sequence is 15 residues long. V lost 4 bases, J lost 0 bases, and 10 bases lay in between. Germline-derived CDR1 and CDR2 are SGHTS and YDEGEE. CDR3 DNA sequence: TGTGCCAGCAGCCCCAGGACATCAACTAATGAAAAACTGTTTTTT. The encoded protein is CASSPRTSTNEKLFF.

The chain recombines TRBV23-1 with TRBJ2-1, with 8 nucleotides matching TRBD1. TRBV23-1 belongs to the ORF category, with a function that is uncertain. With 3 bases clipped from V and 5 bases from J, the junction kept 12 bases outside the gene matches. The CDR3 is 17 residues long. The CDR3 reads CASSHPRDRQDHNEQFF. DNA of the CDR3: TGCGCCAGCAGTCACCCACGGGACAGGCAGGACCACAATGAGCAGTTCTTC.